The 25 T cell receptor beta chains below were found in one sample sequenced in a study of T cell responses to AZD1222 COVID-19 vaccine. Profiling relied on immunoSEQ multiplex PCR, and the TCRdb table lists in-frame clones only, not all of them. In the table there are 250,000 to 300,000 clones, 90% to 95% of which are singletons. The sequencing here drew on peripheral blood, taken 28 days after the second AZD1222 dose. These receptors all come from an adult who received the AZD1222 COVID-19 vaccine.

The chain uses TRBV24-1 and TRBJ1-5; possible D gene TRBD1, 6 bases. Trimming shortened V by 4 bases and J by 4 bases, and 13 bases separated the two germline ends. This CDR3 has 15 amino acids. Per germline, CDR1 KGHDR and CDR2 SFDVKD. In DNA form, the CDR3 reads TGTGCCACCAGTGACCGGAGAGGGGGGAATCAGCCCCAGCATTTT. Protein product: CATSDRRGGNQPQHF.

The CDR3: CASSLFAEAYGYTF. As DNA, the CDR3 is TGTGCCAGCAGTTTATTTGCGGAGGCCTATGGCTACACCTTC. This chain joins TRBV28 and TRBJ1-2; D is uncertain. The germline CDR1 and CDR2 sequences are MDHEN and SYDVKM. The CDR3 runs to 14 residues. The V end was cut by 1 base, the J end by 4 bases, with 10 bases between.

The gene calls are TRBV24-1 and TRBJ2-1, with 8 nucleotides matching TRBD1. With 0 bases clipped from V and 8 bases from J, the junction kept 11 bases outside the gene matches. Looked up from germline, CDR1 is KGHDR and CDR2 is SFDVKD. This CDR3 comprises 17 residues. CDR3 loop: CATSDLGGRTGKHEQFF. CDR3 coding DNA: TGTGCCACCAGTGATTTGGGGGGGAGGACAGGGAAGCATGAGCAGTTCTTC.

This chain joins TRBV2 and TRBJ1-1, with a weak D call TRBD1 (6 bases). This CDR3 region has 15 residues. V dropped 6 bases and J dropped 1 base, with 15 bases sitting between them. CDR1 is SNHLY, CDR2 FYNNEI, per germline. The CDR3 DNA follows: TGTGCCAGCAGCGCACAGGGACTGTGGAACACTGAAGCTTTCTTT. Translating gives CASSAQGLWNTEAFF.

The chain joins TRBV5-1 to TRBJ2-7; D is undetermined. The length of the CDR3 is 13 residues. Germline lookup yields CDR1 SGHRS and CDR2 YFSETQ. Deletions cut 4 bases from V and 6 bases from J, with 14 bases between. This CDR3 is CASSPRVPSEQYF. DNA for the CDR3: TGCGCCAGCAGCCCCCGGGTCCCGTCCGAGCAGTACTTC.

This chain links TRBV5-1 with TRBJ1-2; D unresolved. Germline V gene data show CDR1 as SGHRS and CDR2 as YFSETQ. Trimming took 1 base from V and 0 from J, leaving 10 bases between them. The CDR3 length is 15 residues. The CDR3 loop is CASSLSHAANYGYTF. For the CDR3, the DNA is TGCGCCAGCAGCTTGTCCCACGCAGCTAACTATGGCTACACCTTC.

The chain recombines TRBV25-1 with TRBJ1-3, with a tentative D call TRBD1 (6 bases). CDR3 size: 15 residues. Germline CDR1 reads MGHDK; CDR2 reads SYGVNS. The V gene lost 8 bases and the J gene lost 0 bases, with 14 bases spanning the gap. In nucleotides, the CDR3 is TGTGCCAGCCAACAAACAGGGATCTCTGGAAACACCATATATTTT. Its translation: CASQQTGISGNTIYF.

The chain has TRBV2 and TRBJ2-5, with D possibly matching TRBD2 (6 bases). This CDR3 region has 12 residues. V was clipped by 4 bases and J by 3 bases, with 6 bases between them. From germline, CDR1 is SNHLY and CDR2 FYNNEI. CDR3 sequence (DNA): TGTGCCAGCAGTGGGGAGGAAGAGACCCAGTACTTC. Its protein product is CASSGEEETQYF.

The chain employs TRBV5-5 and TRBJ2-1; either TRBD1 or TRBD2 may supply D (5 bases each). Trimming took 6 bases from V and 0 from J, leaving 13 bases between them. Germline CDR1 is SGHKS and CDR2 is YYEKEE (reference sequence). The CDR3 extends over 15 amino acids. The CDR3 protein is CASTGAVSSYNEQFF. CDR3 DNA sequence: TGTGCCAGCACCGGGGCGGTAAGCTCCTACAATGAGCAGTTCTTC.

Worth noting for this clone: Distinct nucleotide sequences in the sample also encode this CDR3. CDR3 residues: CASSLQGYEQYF. The CDR3 coding sequence is TGTGCCAGCAGTCTACAGGGTTACGAGCAGTACTTC. This sequence joins TRBV28 and TRBJ2-7; tentative D call: TRBD1 (6 bases). V lost 5 bases to trimming and J lost 4 bases, with 9 bases between them. Per the germline V gene, CDR1 is MDHEN and CDR2 is SYDVKM. This CDR3 has 12 amino acids. The complete variable domain, with remaining parts taken from reference TRBV28 and TRBJ2-7, reads DVKVTQSSRYLVKRTGEKVFLECVQDMDHENMFWYRQDPGLGLRLIYFSYDVKMKEKGDIPEGYSVSREKKERFSLILESASTNQTSMYLCASSLQGYEQYFGPGTRLTVT.

Concerning this clone itself: Other DNA sequences in this sample translate to the same CDR3. This chain connects TRBV18 to TRBJ2-7; D assignment may be TRBD1 or TRBD2 (6 bases each). CDR1 KGHSH and CDR2 LQKENI come from the germline V gene. This CDR3 is 14 amino acids long. V was shortened by 6 bases and J by 1 base, with 13 bases between the two germline ends. As DNA, the CDR3 is TGTGCCAGCTCTCCCGGGGGCTCTTCCTACGAGCAGTACTTC. This encodes CASSPGGSSYEQYF.

This chain connects TRBV7-9 to TRBJ2-7; D might be TRBD1 or TRBD2, each matching 5 bases. This CDR3 region has 12 residues. CDR1 SEHNR and CDR2 FQNEAQ come from the germline V gene (reference sequence). V was trimmed by 2 bases and J by 9 bases, leaving 11 bases between them. The DNA of the CDR3 is TGTGCCAGCAGCTTAAATACTGGGACGCAGTACTTC. Its translation: CASSLNTGTQYF.

The chain couples TRBV24-1 to TRBJ2-2; 9 positions agree with TRBD1. CDR1 and CDR2 (germline): KGHDR, SFDVKD. The CDR3 contains 16 residues. V was pared by 0 bases and J by 4 bases, with 2 bases of the junction left unmatched. The CDR3 sequence is CATSDLGQGTTGELFF. The CDR3, as DNA: TGTGCCACCAGTGATTTGGGACAGGGGACCACCGGGGAGCTGTTTTTT.

The chain has TRBV2 and TRBJ2-3; 11 nucleotides match TRBD2. Germline loops: CDR1 SNHLY, CDR2 FYNNEI. The CDR3 loop spans 14 amino acids. V lost 8 bases to trimming and J lost 4 bases; unmatched junction nucleotides: 5. This CDR3 reads CASGGSGGADTQYF. The CDR3 DNA sequence: TGTGCCAGCGGAGGTAGCGGGGGGGCAGATACGCAGTATTTT. Filled out from reference TRBV2 and TRBJ2-3, the complete variable domain reads EPEVTQTPSHQVTQMGQEVILRCVPISNHLYFYWYRQILGQKVEFLVSFYNNEISEKSEIFDDQFSVERPDGSNFTLKIRSTKLEDSAMYFCASGGSGGADTQYFGPGTRLTVL.

J is TRBJ1-6 and V is TRBV3-1 (or the pseudogene TRBV3-2); TRBD1 is a possible D gene (5 bases). Deletions cut 1 base from V and 8 bases from J, with 9 bases between. Germline V CDR1 and CDR2: LGHDT, YNNKEL (reference sequence). The CDR3 consists of 14 residues. DNA for the CDR3: TGTGCCAGCAGCCAAGTGGAAGGGGATTCACCCCTCCACTTT. This codes for CASSQVEGDSPLHF.

The V call is TRBV2, the J call TRBJ2-3, with D tentatively TRBD1 or TRBD2 (5 bases each). This CDR3 spans 16 amino acids. Trimming removed 2 bases from V and 0 bases from J, with 12 bases in between. Germline V gene sequence: CDR1 SNHLY, CDR2 FYNNEI. CDR3 nucleotides: TGTGCCAGCAGTGAAAGGGGAGTACCTAGCACAGATACGCAGTATTTT. Its translation is CASSERGVPSTDTQYF. Looking up the rest from reference TRBV2 and TRBJ2-3 gives the full variable domain: EPEVTQTPSHQVTQMGQEVILRCVPISNHLYFYWYRQILGQKVEFLVSFYNNEISEKSEIFDDQFSVERPDGSNFTLKIRSTKLEDSAMYFCASSERGVPSTDTQYFGPGTRLTVL.

The rearrangement uses TRBV18 and TRBJ2-1; 9 bases line up with TRBD1. CDR3 length equals 16 residues. Germline CDR1 and CDR2: KGHSH and LQKENI. Unmatched junction bases numbered 6, after V lost 4 bases and J lost 2 bases. CDR3 nucleotide sequence: TGTGCCAGCTCACTCCGGGGACAGGGCGCCTACAATGAGCAGTTCTTC. Translated, it gives CASSLRGQGAYNEQFF.

The chain links TRBV7-2 to TRBJ2-2; D is ambiguous. The CDR3 contains 13 residues. CDR1 SGHTA and CDR2 FQGNSA come from the germline V gene. V was shortened by 4 bases and J by 5 bases, with 8 bases between the two germline ends. As DNA, the CDR3 is TGTGCCAGCAGCTCGACCCCGACCGGGGAGCTGTTTTTT. Amino acid sequence: CASSSTPTGELFF.

The DNA for the CDR3 is TGTGCCAGCAGCCCCGCAATCAGGGAGACCCAGTACTTC. Translated: CASSPAIRETQYF. This sequence joins TRBV5-4 and TRBJ2-5; no firm D call. CDR1 is SGHNT and CDR2 is YYREEE in the germline V gene (reference sequence). The ends were cut back, 4 bases at V and 5 bases at J, with 12 bases in the middle. This CDR3 is built from 13 residues.

A remark on this clone: Distinct nucleotide sequences in the sample also encode this CDR3. The chain recombines TRBV7-2 with TRBJ1-3, with D uncertain. V dropped 5 bases and J dropped 0 bases, with 8 bases sitting between them. The germline gives CDR1 SGHTA, CDR2 FQGNSA. The CDR3 is made up of 14 amino acids. In DNA, the CDR3 is TGTGCCAGCAGCCCCGGCGGCTCTGGAAACACCATATATTTT. This codes for CASSPGGSGNTIYF. Drawing the rest from reference TRBV7-2 and TRBJ1-3, the complete variable domain is GAGVSQSPSNKVTEKGKDVELRCDPISGHTALYWYRQSLGQGLEFLIYFQGNSAPDKSGLPSDRFSAERTGGSVSTLTIQRTQQEDSAVYLCASSPGGSGNTIYFGEGSWLTVV.

The J gene is TRBJ1-1, the V gene TRBV20-1; possibly TRBD1 for D (6 bases). From germline, CDR1 is DFQATT and CDR2 SNEGSKA (reference sequence). The CDR3 spans 8 residues. The CDR3 loop reads CSDREAFF. The CDR3, as DNA: TGCAGCGACAGGGAAGCTTTCTTT.

The chain links TRBV5-4 to TRBJ2-7, with D perhaps TRBD1 (6 bases). CDR3 length: 15 amino acids. V lost 4 bases and J 3 bases, leaving 17 bases between the germline ends. Germline V gives CDR1 SGHNT, CDR2 YYREEE (reference sequence). CDR3 in DNA: TGTGCCAGCAGCACGTCTACAGGGTCAAACTACGAGCAGTACTTC. Encoded protein: CASSTSTGSNYEQYF.

The gene calls are TRBV6-6 and TRBJ2-3; 10 nucleotides line up with TRBD2. The CDR3 extends over 15 amino acids. Germline V lookup: CDR1 MNHNY, CDR2 SVGAGI (reference sequence). V trimming: 6 bases; J trimming: 0 bases; junction bases outside the gene matches: 3. The CDR3 loop reads CASRPLAGSTDTQYF. CDR3 sequence (DNA): TGTGCCAGCAGACCACTAGCGGGGAGCACAGATACGCAGTATTTT.

The chain is built from TRBV28 and TRBJ2-1; a possible D gene is TRBD2 (8 bases). In germline, CDR1 is MDHEN, CDR2 SYDVKM. This CDR3 is 17 amino acids long. V lost 6 bases to trimming and J lost 6 bases, with 24 bases between them. In DNA, the CDR3 is TGTGCCAGCAGCCCATGGTCGGGAGGGGGCGCGTTCAATGAGCAGTTCTTC. Its protein is CASSPWSGGGAFNEQFF.

This clone showed up just once. The chain employs TRBV5-5 and TRBJ1-5, with TRBD1 identical over 7 bases. The CDR3 contains 13 residues. Per the germline V gene, CDR1 is SGHKS and CDR2 is YYEKEE (reference sequence). V was pared by 4 bases and J by 4 bases, with 2 bases of the junction left unmatched. DNA of the CDR3: TGTGCCAGCAGCGAGACAGGGAATCAGCCCCAGCATTTT. Translating gives CASSETGNQPQHF.